The sequence of this TCR beta chain was determined in a study of T cell responses to AZD1222 COVID-19 vaccine. Study information: Second-dose groups at about 4 or about 12 weeks were pooled. Overall study results and limits: Seropositive at baseline were only a handful of AZD1222 recipients.

V was cut by 6 bases and J by 4 bases, with 10 bases left in between. The CDR3 has 13 residues. Germline V lookup: CDR1 LGHDT, CDR2 YNNKEL (reference sequence). Comment on this clone: Its specificity is unknown.

The method was immunoSEQ multiplex PCR; TCRdb's version includes in-frame clones alone and lacks a portion of them. Counted here are approximately 110,000 clones, around 87% occurring once; the ten biggest clones make up approximately 1.1%. This clonotype was obtained from an adult in good health. The sequences come from peripheral blood, collected on day 0 of AZD1222 vaccination. J is TRBJ2-1 and V is TRBV3-1 (or the pseudogene TRBV3-2); D ambiguous. CDR3 region: CASRKAWYNEQFF. In DNA, the CDR3 is TGTGCCAGCAGAAAAGCTTGGTACAATGAGCAGTTCTTC.